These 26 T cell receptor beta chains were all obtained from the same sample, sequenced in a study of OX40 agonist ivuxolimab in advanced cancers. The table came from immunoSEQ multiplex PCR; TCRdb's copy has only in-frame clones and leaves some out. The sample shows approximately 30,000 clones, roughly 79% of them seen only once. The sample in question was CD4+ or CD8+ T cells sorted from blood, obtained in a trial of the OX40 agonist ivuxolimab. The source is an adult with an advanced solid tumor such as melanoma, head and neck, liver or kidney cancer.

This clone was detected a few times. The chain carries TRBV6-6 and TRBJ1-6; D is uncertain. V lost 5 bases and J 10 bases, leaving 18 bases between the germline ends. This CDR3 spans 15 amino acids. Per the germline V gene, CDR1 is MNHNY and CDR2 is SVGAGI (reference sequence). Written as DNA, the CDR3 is TGTGCCAGCAGTCGTGGCCCGGGTGAAGAATCACCCCTCCACTTT. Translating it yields CASSRGPGEESPLHF.

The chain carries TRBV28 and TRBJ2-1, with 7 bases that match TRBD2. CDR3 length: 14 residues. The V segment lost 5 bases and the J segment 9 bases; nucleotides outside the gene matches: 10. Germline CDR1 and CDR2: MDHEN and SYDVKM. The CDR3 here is CASSPGLVLGEQFF. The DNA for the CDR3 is TGTGCCAGCAGTCCCGGACTAGTTTTGGGTGAGCAGTTCTTC.

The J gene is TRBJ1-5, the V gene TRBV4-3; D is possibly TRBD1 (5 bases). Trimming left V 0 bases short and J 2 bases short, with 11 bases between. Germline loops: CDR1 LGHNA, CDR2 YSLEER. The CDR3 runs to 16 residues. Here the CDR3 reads CASSQDLGGGNQPQHF. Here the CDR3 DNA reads TGCGCCAGCAGCCAAGATCTCGGGGGTGGCAATCAGCCCCAGCATTTT.

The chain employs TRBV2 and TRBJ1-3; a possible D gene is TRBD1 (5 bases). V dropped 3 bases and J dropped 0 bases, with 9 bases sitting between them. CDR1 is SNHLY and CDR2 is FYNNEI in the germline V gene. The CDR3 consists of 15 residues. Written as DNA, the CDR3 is TGTGCCAGCAGTGAGCTACAGGTCTCTGGAAACACCATATATTTT. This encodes CASSELQVSGNTIYF.

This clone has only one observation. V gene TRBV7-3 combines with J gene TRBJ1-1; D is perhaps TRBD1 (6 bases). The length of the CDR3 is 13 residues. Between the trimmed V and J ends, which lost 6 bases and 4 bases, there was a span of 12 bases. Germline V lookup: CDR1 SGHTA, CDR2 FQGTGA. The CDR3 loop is CASSRGATTEAFF. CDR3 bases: TGTGCCAGCAGTCGGGGGGCCACCACTGAAGCTTTCTTT.

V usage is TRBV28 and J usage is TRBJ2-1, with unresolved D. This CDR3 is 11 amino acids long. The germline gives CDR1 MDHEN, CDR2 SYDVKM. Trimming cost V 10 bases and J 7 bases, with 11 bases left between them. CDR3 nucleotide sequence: TGTGCCACCGCGTGGAGTAATGAGCAGTTCTTC. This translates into CATAWSNEQFF.

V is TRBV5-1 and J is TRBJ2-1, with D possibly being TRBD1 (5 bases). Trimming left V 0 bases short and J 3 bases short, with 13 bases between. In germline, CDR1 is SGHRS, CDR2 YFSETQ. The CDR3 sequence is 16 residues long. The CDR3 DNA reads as TGCGCCAGCAGCTTGGAGGGGCAAGATGACTACAATGAGCAGTTCTTC. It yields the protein CASSLEGQDDYNEQFF.

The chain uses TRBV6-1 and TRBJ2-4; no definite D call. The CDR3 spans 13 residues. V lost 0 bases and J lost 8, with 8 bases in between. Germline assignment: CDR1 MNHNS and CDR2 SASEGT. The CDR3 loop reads CASSEARVYIQYF. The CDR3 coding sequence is TGTGCCAGCAGTGAAGCTAGGGTTTACATTCAGTACTTC.

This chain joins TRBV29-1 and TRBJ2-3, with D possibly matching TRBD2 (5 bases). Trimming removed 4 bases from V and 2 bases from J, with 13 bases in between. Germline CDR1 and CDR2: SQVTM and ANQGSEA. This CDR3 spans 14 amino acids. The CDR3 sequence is CSVVALGVTDTQYF. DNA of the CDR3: TGCAGCGTTGTTGCCTTGGGAGTCACAGATACGCAGTATTTT.

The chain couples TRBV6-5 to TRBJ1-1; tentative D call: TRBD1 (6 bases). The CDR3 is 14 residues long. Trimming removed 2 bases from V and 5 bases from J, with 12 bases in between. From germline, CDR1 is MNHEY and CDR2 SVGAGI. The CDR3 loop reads CASSYIGGRTEAFF. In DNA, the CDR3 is TGTGCCAGCAGTTACATCGGGGGGCGGACTGAAGCTTTCTTT.

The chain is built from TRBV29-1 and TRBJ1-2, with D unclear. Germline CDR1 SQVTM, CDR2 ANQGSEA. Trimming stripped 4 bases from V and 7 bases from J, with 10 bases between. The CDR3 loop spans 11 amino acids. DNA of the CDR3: TGCAGCGTTGCGGTCTTTTCTGGCTACACCTTC. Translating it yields CSVAVFSGYTF.

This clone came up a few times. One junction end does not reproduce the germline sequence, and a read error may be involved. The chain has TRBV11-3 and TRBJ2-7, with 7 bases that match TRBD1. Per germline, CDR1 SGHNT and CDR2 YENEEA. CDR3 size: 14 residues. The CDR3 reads CASSSSTGSSEQYF. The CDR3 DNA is TGTGCCAGCAGCTCTTCGACAGGGTCCTCCGAGCAGTACTTC.

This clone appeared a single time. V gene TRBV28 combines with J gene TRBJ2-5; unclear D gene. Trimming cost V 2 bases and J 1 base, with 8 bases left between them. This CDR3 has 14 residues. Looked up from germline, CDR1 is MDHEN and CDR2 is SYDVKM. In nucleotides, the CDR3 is TGTGCCAGCAGTTTAGCTGGGCCCCAAGAGACCCAGTACTTC. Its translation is CASSLAGPQETQYF.

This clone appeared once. The CDR3 nucleotides read TGTGCCAGCAGACCAACAGGGGGCGCCGGCGGCTACACCTTC. It codes for CASRPTGGAGGYTF. The chain is built from TRBV6-5 and TRBJ1-2, with 9 nucleotides matching TRBD1. This CDR3 contains 14 residues. The germline V gene has CDR1 MNHEY and CDR2 SVGAGI. V gave up 6 bases and J gave up 8 bases; unmatched junction bases: 10.

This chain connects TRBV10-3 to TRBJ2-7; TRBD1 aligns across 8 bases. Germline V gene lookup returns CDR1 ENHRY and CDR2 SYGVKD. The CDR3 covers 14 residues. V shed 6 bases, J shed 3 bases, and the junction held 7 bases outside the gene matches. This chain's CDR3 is CAIRGGQANYEQYF. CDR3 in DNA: TGTGCCATCAGGGGGGGACAGGCCAACTACGAGCAGTACTTC.

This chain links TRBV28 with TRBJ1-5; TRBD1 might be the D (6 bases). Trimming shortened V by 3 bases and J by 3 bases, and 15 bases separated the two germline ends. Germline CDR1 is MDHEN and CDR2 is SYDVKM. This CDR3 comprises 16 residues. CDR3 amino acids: CASSFGGGQNNQPQHF. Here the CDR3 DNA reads TGTGCCAGCAGTTTCGGGGGTGGACAGAACAATCAGCCCCAGCATTTT.

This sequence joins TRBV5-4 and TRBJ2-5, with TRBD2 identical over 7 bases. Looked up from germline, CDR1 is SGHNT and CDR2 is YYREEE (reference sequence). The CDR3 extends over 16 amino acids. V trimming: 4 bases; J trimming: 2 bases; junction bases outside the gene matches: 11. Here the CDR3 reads CASSQQPLAVQETQYF. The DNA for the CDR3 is TGTGCCAGCAGCCAACAACCCCTAGCGGTACAAGAGACCCAGTACTTC.

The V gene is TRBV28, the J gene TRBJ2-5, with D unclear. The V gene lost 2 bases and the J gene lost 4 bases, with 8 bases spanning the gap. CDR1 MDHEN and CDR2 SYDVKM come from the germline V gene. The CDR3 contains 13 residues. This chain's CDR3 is CASSLPRRETQYF. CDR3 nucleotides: TGTGCCAGCAGTTTACCGCGAAGAGAGACCCAGTACTTC.

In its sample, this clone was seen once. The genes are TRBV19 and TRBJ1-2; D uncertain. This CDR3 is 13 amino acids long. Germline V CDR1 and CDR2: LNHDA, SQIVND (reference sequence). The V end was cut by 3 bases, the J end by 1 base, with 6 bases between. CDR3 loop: CASSIQHNYGYTF. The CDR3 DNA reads TGTGCCAGTAGTATCCAGCATAACTATGGCTACACCTTC.

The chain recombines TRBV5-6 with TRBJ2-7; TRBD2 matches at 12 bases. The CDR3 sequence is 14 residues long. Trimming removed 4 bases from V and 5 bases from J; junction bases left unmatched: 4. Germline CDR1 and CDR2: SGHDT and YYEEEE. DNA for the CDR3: TGTGCCAGCAGCCCCGGACTAGCGGGGAACGAGCAGTACTTC. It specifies CASSPGLAGNEQYF.

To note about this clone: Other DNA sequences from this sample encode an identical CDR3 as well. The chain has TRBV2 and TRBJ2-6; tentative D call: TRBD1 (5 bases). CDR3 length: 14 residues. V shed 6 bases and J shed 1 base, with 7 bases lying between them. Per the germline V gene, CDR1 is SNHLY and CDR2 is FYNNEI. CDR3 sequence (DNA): TGTGCCAGCAGAGACAGATCTGGGGCCAACGTCCTGACTTTC. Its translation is CASRDRSGANVLTF.

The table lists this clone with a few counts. CDR3 in DNA: TGTGCCAGCAGTGTGGGGAGCGGGGGGCCCTACTACGAGCAGTACTTC. Protein sequence: CASSVGSGGPYYEQYF. The J gene is TRBJ2-7, the V gene TRBV7-2, with TRBD2 matching over 9 bases. Germline-derived CDR1 and CDR2 are SGHTA and FQGNSA. J lost 3 bases, V lost 6 bases, and 12 bases had no gene match. The CDR3 is 16 amino acids.

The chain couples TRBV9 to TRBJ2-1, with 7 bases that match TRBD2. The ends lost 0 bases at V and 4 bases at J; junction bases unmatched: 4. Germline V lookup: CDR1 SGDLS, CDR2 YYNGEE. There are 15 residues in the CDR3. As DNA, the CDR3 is TGTGCCAGCAGCGTAGGACGGGAGGCGTACAATGAGCAGTTCTTC. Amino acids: CASSVGREAYNEQFF.

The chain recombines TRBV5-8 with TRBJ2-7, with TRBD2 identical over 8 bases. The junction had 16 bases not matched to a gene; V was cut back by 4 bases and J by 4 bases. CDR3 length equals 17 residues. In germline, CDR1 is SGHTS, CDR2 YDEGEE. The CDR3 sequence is CASSPRGGGSLYYEQYF. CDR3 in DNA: TGTGCCAGCAGCCCCCGCGGCGGGGGGTCACTGTATTACGAGCAGTACTTC.

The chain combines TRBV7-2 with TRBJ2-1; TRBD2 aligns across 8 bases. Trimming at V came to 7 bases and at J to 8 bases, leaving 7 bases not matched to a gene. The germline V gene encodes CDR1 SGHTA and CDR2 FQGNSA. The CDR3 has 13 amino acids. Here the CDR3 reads CASTIQRGHEQFF. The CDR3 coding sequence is TGTGCCAGCACCATTCAGCGGGGGCATGAGCAGTTCTTC.

DNA of the CDR3: TGTGCCAGCAGCCCCCGGGACGGGGGACAAGCTTTCTTT. It specifies CASSPRDGGQAFF. The rearrangement joins TRBV9 to TRBJ1-1, with D tentatively TRBD1 (5 bases). The CDR3 extends over 13 amino acids. V was cut by 4 bases and J by 9 bases, with 16 bases left in between. Per germline, CDR1 SGDLS and CDR2 YYNGEE.